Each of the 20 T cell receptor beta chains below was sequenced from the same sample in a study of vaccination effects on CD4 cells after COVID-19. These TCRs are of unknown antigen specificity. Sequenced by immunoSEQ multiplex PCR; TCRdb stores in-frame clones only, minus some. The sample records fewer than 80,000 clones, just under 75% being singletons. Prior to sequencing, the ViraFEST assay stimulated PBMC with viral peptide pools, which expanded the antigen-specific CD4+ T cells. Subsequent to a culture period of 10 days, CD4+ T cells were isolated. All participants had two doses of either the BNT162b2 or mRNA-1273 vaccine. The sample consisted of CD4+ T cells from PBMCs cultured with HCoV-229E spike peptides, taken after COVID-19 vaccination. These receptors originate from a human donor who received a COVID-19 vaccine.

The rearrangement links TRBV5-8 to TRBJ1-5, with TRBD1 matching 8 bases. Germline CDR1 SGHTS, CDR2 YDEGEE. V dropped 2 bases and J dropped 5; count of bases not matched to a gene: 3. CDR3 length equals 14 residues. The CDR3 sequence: CASSFGQGYQPQHF. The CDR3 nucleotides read TGTGCCAGCAGCTTTGGACAGGGTTATCAGCCCCAGCATTTT.

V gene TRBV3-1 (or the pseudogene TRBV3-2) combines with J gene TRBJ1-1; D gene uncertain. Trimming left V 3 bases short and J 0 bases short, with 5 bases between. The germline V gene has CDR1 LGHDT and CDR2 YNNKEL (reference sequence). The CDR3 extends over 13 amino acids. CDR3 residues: CASSQGLNTEAFF. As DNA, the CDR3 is TGTGCCAGCAGCCAGGGGTTGAACACTGAAGCTTTCTTT.

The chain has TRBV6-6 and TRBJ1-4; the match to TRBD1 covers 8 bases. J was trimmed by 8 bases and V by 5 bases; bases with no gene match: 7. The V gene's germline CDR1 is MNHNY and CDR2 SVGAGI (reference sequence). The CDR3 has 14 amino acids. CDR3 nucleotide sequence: TGTGCCAGCAGTCCGGACAGGGCTTCCGAAAAACTGTTTTTT. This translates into CASSPDRASEKLFF.

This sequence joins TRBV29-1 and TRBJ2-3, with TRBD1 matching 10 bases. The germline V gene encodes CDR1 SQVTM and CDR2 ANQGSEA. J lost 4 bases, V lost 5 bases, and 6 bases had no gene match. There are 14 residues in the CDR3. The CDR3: CSVHRDRGPDTQYF. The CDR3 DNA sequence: TGCAGCGTTCACCGGGACAGGGGACCAGATACGCAGTATTTT.

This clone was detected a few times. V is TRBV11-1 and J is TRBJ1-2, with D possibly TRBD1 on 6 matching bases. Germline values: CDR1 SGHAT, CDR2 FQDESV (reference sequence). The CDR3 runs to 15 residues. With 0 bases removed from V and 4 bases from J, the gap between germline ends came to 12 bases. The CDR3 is CASSLAPGTLYGYTF. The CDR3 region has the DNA TGTGCCAGCAGCTTAGCGCCCGGGACACTCTATGGCTACACCTTC. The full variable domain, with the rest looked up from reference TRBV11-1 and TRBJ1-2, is EAEVAQSPRYKITEKSQAVAFWCDPISGHATLYWYRQILGQGPELLVQFQDESVVDDSQLPKDRFSAERLKGVDSTLKIQPAELGDSAMYLCASSLAPGTLYGYTFGSGTRLTVV.

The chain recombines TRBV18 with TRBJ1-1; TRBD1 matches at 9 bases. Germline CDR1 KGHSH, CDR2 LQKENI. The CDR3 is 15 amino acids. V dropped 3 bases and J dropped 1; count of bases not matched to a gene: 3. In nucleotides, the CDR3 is TGTGCCAGCTCACCGTGGACAGGGGAGAACACTGAAGCTTTCTTT. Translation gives CASSPWTGENTEAFF. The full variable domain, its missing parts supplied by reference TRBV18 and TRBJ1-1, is NAGVMQNPRHLVRRRGQEARLRCSPMKGHSHVYWYRQLPEEGLKFMVYLQKENIIDESGMPKERFSAEFPKEGPSILRIQQVVRGDSAAYFCASSPWTGENTEAFFGQGTRLTVV.

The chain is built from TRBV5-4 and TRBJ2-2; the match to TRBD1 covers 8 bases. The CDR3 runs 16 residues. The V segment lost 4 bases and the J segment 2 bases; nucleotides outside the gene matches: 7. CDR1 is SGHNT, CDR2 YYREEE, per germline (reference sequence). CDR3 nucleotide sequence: TGTGCCAGCAGCCGGGGACAGGAGCGAAACACCGGGGAGCTGTTTTTT. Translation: CASSRGQERNTGELFF. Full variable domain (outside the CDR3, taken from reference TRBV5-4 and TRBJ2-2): ETGVTQSPTHLIKTRGQQVTLRCSSQSGHNTVSWYQQALGQGPQFIFQYYREEENGRGNFPPRFSGLQFPNYSSELNVNALELDDSALYLCASSRGQERNTGELFFGEGSRLTVL.

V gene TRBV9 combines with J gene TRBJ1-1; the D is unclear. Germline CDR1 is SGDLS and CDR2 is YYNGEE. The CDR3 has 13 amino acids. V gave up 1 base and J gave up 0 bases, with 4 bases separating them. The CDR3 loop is CASSVSMNTEAFF. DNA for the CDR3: TGTGCCAGCAGCGTATCCATGAACACTGAAGCTTTCTTT.

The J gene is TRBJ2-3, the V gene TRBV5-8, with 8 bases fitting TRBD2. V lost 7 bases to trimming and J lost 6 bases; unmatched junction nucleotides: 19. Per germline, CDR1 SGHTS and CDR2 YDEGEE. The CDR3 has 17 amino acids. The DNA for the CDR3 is TGTGCCAGCCCTGGACTAGCAATAAACGTGGCAACGGATACGCAGTATTTT. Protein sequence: CASPGLAINVATDTQYF.

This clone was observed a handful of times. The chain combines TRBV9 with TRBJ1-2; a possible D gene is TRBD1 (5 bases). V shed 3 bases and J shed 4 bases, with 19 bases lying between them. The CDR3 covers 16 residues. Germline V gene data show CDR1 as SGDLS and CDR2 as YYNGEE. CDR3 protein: CASSESSKGETYGYTF. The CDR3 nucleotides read TGTGCCAGCAGCGAGTCATCGAAAGGGGAGACCTATGGCTACACCTTC.

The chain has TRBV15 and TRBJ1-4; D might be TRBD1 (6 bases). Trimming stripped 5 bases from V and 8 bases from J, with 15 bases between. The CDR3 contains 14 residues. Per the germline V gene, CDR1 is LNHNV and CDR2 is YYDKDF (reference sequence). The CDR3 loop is CATSGMGAYEKLFF. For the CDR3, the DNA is TGTGCCACCAGCGGCATGGGGGCGTACGAAAAACTGTTTTTT.

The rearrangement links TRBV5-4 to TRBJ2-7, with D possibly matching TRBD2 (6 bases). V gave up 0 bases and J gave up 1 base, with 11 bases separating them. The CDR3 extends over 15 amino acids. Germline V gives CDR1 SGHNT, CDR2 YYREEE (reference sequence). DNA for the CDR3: TGTGCCAGCAGCTTGGGTCCGGGAGTTTCCTACGAGCAGTACGTC. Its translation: CASSLGPGVSYEQYV.

The CDR3 reads CATSRGGPGLQPQHF. The CDR3 DNA reads as TGTGCCACCAGCAGAGGAGGACCAGGACTTCAGCCCCAGCATTTT. V and J are TRBV15 and TRBJ1-5; D gene ambiguous. The CDR3 has 15 residues. Trimming took 1 base from V and 6 from J, leaving 13 bases between them. CDR1 LNHNV and CDR2 YYDKDF come from the germline V gene (reference sequence).

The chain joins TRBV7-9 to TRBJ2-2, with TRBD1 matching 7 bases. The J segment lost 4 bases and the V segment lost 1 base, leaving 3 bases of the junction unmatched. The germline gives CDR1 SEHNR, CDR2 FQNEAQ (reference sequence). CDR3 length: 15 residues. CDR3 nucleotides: TGTGCCAGCAGCTTAGTACAGGGGATCACCGGGGAGCTGTTTTTT. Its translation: CASSLVQGITGELFF.

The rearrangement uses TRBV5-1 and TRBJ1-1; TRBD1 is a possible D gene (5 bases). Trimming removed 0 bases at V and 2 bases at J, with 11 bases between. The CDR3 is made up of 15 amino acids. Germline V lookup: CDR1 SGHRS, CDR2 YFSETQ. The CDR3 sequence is CASSLAETANTEAFF. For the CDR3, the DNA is TGCGCCAGCAGCTTGGCCGAGACAGCCAACACTGAAGCTTTCTTT.

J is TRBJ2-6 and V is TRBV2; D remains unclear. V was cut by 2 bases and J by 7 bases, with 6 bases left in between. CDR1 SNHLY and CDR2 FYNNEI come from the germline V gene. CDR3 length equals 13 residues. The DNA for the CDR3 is TGTGCCAGCAGTGAATACAACGCCAACGTCCTGACTTTC. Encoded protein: CASSEYNANVLTF.

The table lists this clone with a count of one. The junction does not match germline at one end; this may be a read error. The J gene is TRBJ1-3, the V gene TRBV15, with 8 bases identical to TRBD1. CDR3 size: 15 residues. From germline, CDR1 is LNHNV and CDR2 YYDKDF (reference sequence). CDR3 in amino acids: CATSREQGVMGTIYF. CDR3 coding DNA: TGTGCCACCAGCCGAGAACAGGGGGTAATGGGCACCATATATTTT.

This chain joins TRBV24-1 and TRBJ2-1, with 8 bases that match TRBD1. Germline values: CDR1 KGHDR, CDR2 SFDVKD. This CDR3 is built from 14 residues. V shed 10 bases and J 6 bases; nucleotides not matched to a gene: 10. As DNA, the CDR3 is TGTGCCACTCGACAGGGGCCCGGGGGCAATGAGCAGTTCTTC. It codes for CATRQGPGGNEQFF.

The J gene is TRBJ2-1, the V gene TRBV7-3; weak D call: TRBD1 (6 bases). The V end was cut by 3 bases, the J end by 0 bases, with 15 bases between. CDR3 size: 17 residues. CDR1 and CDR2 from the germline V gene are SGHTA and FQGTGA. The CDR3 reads CASSLIPTGTSYNEQFF. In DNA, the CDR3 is TGTGCCAGCAGCTTGATCCCTACAGGGACCTCCTACAATGAGCAGTTCTTC.

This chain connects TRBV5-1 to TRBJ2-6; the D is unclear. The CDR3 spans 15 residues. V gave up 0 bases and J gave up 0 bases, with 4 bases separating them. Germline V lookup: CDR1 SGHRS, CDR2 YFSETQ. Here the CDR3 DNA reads TGCGCCAGCAGCTTGGTGAGCTCTGGGGCCAACGTCCTGACTTTC. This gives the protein CASSLVSSGANVLTF.